This section outlines one TCR beta chain sequence together with its context. The antigen is not known. The sample belongs to a study of shared clonotypes between healthy human individuals. Regarding the study as a whole: Depth of sequencing was expected to influence donor clonotype sharing.

Sorted-subset replicate PCRs used about 180 ng DNA, about 30,000 T cell genomes. Using immunoSEQ multiplex PCR, the repertoire was profiled, and TCRdb retains in-frame clones only, with some absent. In the table there are about 2 million clones, around 96% of which are singletons. CD8 cells classed as naive were CD45RO-negative and positively selected for CCR7, excluding terminally differentiated effector memory CD45RA+ cells. The CDR3 loop spans 16 amino acids. CDR1 and CDR2 (germline): SEHNR, FQNEAQ (reference sequence). V was pared by 5 bases and J by 3 bases, with 10 bases of the junction left unmatched.

The sequencing sample was made of naive CD8+ T cells sorted from blood. This TCR was sampled from a man between 18 and 35 years old in good health. The chain carries TRBV7-9 and TRBJ1-1; TRBD1 matches 9 bases. The CDR3 is CASSPSGTGRYTEAFF. The CDR3 DNA is TGTGCCAGCAGCCCGTCCGGGACAGGGAGGTACACTGAAGCTTTCTTT.